This T cell receptor (beta chain) is drawn from a study of Graves' ophthalmopathy and Graves' hyperthyroidism. Study-wide results and limits: Appearing in blood as well were most expanded thyroid clonotypes above 0.001 frequency.

Among the exclusions were patients with other autoimmune diseases, uncontrolled infections, pregnancy or lactation. The CDR3 is made up of 14 amino acids. V was pared by 0 bases and J by 3 bases, with 12 bases between. Germline V lookup: CDR1 DFQATT, CDR2 SNEGSKA (reference sequence). This clonotype has at least ten counts. The antigen remains undetermined. RNA transcripts were the source from which TCR beta CDR3 regions were amplified. Following a first-round RT-PCR that used HTBI primers, a second-round multiplex PCR was carried out. TCRdb processed the multiplex PCR reads anew with MiXCR; each CDR3 protein has one entry. The table lists hundreds of thousands of distinct CDR3 sequences, about 20% of them singletons.

The chain employs TRBV20-1 and TRBJ2-7; D is unresolved. The material sequenced was peripheral blood. This clonotype originated in a woman younger than 30 with stable Graves' hyperthyroidism. Some clones in this sample may be carry-over from other donors' samples. CDR3 sequence (DNA): TGCAGTGCTAGAGATCCCCCCAGAATCTACGAGCAGTACTTC. This translates into CSARDPPRIYEQYF.